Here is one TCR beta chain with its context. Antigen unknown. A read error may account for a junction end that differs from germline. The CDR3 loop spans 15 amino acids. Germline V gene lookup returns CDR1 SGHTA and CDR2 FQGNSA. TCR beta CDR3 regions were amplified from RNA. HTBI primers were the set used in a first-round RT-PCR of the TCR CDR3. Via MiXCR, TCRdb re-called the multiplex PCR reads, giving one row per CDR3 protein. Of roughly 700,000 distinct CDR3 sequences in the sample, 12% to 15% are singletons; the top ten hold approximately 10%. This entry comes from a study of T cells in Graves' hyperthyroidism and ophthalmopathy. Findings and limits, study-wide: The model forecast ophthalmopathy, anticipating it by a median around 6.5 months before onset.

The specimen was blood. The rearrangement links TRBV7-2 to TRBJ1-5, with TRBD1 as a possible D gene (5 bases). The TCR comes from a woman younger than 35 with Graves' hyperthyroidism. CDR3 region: CASSLGLGPNLPQHF. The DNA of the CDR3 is TGTGCCAGCAGCTTGGGACTAGGGCCTAATCTGCCCCAGCATTTT.